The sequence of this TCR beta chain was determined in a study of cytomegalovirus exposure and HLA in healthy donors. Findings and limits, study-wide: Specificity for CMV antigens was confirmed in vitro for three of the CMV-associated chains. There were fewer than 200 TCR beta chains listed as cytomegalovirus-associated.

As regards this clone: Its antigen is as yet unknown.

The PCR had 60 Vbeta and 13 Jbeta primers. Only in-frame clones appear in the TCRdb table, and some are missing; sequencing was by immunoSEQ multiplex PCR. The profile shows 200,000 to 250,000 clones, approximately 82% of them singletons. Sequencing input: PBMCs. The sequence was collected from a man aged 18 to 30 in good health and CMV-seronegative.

The CDR3 DNA reads as TGTGCCAGCAGCGACATTAGGAATGAAAAACTGTTTTTT. It yields the protein CASSDIRNEKLFF. The V call is TRBV6-1, the J call TRBJ1-4; no definite D call. Between the trimmed V and J ends, which lost 6 bases and 5 bases, there was a span of 10 bases. This CDR3 has 13 amino acids. Germline values: CDR1 MNHNS, CDR2 SASEGT.